A selection of T cell receptor beta chains follows, all from one sample in a study of immune aging and cytomegalovirus after organ transplant. These TCRs are of unknown antigen specificity. TCRdb analysed the single-cell sequencing reads with MiXCR anew, one entry per CDR3 protein. In the table there are 20,000 to 25,000 distinct CDR3 sequences, roughly 36% of which are singletons. The material sequenced was CMV peptide-activated CD4+ and CD8+ T cells sorted from blood, taken at five time points, pooled. The receptors were sampled from a female donor who had a heart transplant and CMV viremia. The CDR3 runs from the conserved cysteine through the conserved F or W. The D gene is left open where the match is weak. Rows give clone size only sometimes, using once, few, many, or a class for an expanded clone.

clone_size	v_call	j_call	d_call	cdr3_nt	cdr3_aa
-	TRBV6-5	TRBJ1-1	-	TGTGCCAGCAGGTACCAGGGACGGACTGAAGCTTTCTTT	CASRYQGRTEAFF
-	TRBV10-1	TRBJ2-2	-	TGCGCCAGCAGTCCCGCGAACACCGGGGGGCTGTTTTTT	CASSPANTGGLFF
few	TRBV29-1	TRBJ2-1	TRBD2	TGCGGCGTTGAAAAGACCACCGGGACTAGCGGGTACAACGAGCAGTTCTTC	CGVEKTTGTSGYNEQFF
-	TRBV29-1	TRBJ1-1	-	TGCAGCGCCAGAGGGAGGGACACTGAAGCTTTCTTT	CSARGRDTEAFF
-	TRBV4-1	TRBJ2-1	TRBD2	TGCGCCAGCAGCCCCTTACTAGCGGGAGACCCCTCGGACAATGAGCAGTTCTTC	CASSPLLAGDPSDNEQFF
many	TRBV28	TRBJ1-4	-	TGTGCCAGCAGTGAGGGACGAGGGCAAGGGGAAAAACTGTTTTTT	CASSEGRGQGEKLFF
few	TRBV30	TRBJ2-3	-	TGTGCCTGGAGTGTACTCGGGGATACGCAGTATTTT	CAWSVLGDTQYF
medium-sized	TRBV12-3/TRBV12-4	TRBJ2-5	-	TGTGCCAGCAGTTTCAGGAGGGGGGAGACCCAGTACTTC	CASSFRRGETQYF
-	TRBV12-3/TRBV12-4	TRBJ2-1	TRBD2	TGTGCCAGCAGAGAACTACGAGCGGGAGGGCCATACAATGAGCAGTTCTTC	CASRELRAGGPYNEQFF
-	TRBV11-3	TRBJ2-1	-	TGTGCCAGCAGCTTCAGGCCTTGCTCCTACAATGAGCAGTTCTTC	CASSFRPCSYNEQFF
few	TRBV20-1	TRBJ2-3	-	TGCAGTGCTAGAGATATGGACTTCACAGATACGCAGTATTTT	CSARDMDFTDTQYF